The T cell receptor (beta chain) under discussion was sequenced for a study of cytomegalovirus exposure and HLA in healthy donors. Study information: The approximately 110 validation repertoires used a platform that matched the one used for the 550 to 800 first-cohort repertoires, as a later analysis reported. Study-wide results and limits: Associated with cytomegalovirus, according to the listing, were 150 to 200 TCR beta chains. Per published reports, the classifier diagnosed cytomegalovirus status with high specificity and sensitivity. Most TCR sequences proved rare, with some public TCRs found in many donors.

Germline V gives CDR1 SGHAT, CDR2 FQNNGV. The CDR3 covers 16 residues. Germline trimming cut 0 bases from V and 6 bases from J; bases unmatched to any gene: 9. The repertoire was sequenced with immunoSEQ multiplex PCR; TCRdb's copy has only in-frame clones and lacks some. The sample has hundreds of thousands of clones; approximately 84% are singletons. This clone was seen a single time. Its antigen is as yet unknown. Sample: PBMCs. The receptor comes from a man younger than 35 in good health and CMV-seropositive. The chain combines TRBV11-2 with TRBJ2-3; 7 bases match TRBD2. The CDR3 protein is CASSLEYGGSMDTQYF. The DNA of the CDR3 is TGTGCCAGCAGCTTAGAATATGGCGGGAGCATGGATACGCAGTATTTT.